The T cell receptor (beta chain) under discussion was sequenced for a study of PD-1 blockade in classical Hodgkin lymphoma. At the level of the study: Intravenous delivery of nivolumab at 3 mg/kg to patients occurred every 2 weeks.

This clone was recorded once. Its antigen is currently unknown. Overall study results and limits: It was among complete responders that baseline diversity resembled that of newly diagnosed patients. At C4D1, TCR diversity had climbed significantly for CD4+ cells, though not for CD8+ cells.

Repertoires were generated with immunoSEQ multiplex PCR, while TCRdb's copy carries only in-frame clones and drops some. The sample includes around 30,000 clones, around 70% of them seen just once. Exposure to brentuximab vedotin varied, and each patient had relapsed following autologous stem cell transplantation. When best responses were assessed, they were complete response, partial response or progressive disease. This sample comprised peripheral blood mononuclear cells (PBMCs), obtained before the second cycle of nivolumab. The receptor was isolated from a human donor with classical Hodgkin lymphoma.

The DNA of the CDR3 is TGTGCCAGTTCTCCGGGACTTATGAACACTGAAGCTTTCTTT. As protein: CASSPGLMNTEAFF. This rearrangement joins TRBV19 to TRBJ1-1, with a weak D call TRBD1 (5 bases). The CDR3 extends over 14 amino acids. Germline CDR1 LNHDA, CDR2 SQIVND (reference sequence). The V gene lost 8 bases and the J gene lost 0 bases, with 13 bases spanning the gap.